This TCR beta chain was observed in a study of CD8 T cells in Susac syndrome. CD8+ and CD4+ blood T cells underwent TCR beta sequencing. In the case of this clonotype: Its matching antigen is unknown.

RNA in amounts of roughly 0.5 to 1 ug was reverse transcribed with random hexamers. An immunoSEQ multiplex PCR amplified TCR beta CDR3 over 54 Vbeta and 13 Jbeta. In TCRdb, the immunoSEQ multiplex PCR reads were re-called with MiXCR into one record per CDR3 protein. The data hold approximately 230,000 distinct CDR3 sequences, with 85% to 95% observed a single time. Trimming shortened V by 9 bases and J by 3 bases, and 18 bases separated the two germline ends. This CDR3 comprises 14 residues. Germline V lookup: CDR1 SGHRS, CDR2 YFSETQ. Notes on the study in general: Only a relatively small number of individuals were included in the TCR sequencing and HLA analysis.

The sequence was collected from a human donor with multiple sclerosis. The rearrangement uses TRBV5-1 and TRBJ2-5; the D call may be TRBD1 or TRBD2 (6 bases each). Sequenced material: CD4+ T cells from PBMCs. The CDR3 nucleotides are TGCGCCAACGACGGGGGCCCCTATAAAGAGACCCAGTACTTC. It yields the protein CANDGGPYKETQYF.